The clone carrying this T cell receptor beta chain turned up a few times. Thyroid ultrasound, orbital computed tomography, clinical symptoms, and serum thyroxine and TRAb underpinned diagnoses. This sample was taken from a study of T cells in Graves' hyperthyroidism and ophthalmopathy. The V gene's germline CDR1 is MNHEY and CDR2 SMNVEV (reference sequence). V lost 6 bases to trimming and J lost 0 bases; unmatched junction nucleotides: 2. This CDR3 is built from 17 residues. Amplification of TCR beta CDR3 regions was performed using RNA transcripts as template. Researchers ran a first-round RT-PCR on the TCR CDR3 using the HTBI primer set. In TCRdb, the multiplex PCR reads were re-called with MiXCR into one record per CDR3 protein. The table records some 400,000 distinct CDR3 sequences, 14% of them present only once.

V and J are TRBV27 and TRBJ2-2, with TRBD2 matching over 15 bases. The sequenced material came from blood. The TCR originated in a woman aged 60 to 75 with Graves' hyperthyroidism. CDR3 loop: CASRGLAGGPNTGELFF. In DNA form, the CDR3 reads TGTGCCAGCAGAGGACTAGCGGGAGGGCCGAACACCGGGGAGCTGTTTTTT.